A selection of T cell receptor beta chains follows, all from one sample in a study of blood T cell repertoires in COVID-19. Sequencing used immunoSEQ multiplex PCR; TCRdb keeps in-frame clones, though not all of them. The sample records roughly 150,000 clones, 76% being singletons. Sequenced sample: peripheral blood. All receptors derive from a woman of 80 years or more with acute or convalescent COVID-19. CDR3s include the opening cysteine and the closing phenylalanine or tryptophan. D genes are given only for firm matches. Clone size, where shown, is once, few, many, or a class for clones that have expanded.

V	size	D	J	CDR3	DNA
TRBV7-8	-	TRBD1	TRBJ2-2	CASSSGTESNTGELFF	TGTGCCAGCAGCTCCGGGACAGAATCGAACACCGGGGAGCTGTTTTTT
TRBV7-4	once	-	TRBJ1-6	CASSLVTPGDSPLHF	TGTGCCAGCAGCTTAGTGACCCCCGGGGATTCACCCCTCCACTTT
TRBV27	-	TRBD2	TRBJ2-1	CASRPPGTSEFF	TGTGCCAGCAGGCCCCCCGGGACTAGCGAGTTCTTC
TRBV3-1/TRBV3-2	-	-	TRBJ2-7	CASSPLGGESYEQYF	TGTGCCAGCAGCCCCCTAGGAGGGGAATCCTACGAGCAGTACTTC
TRBV19	few	-	TRBJ1-1	CASSLATEAFF	TGTGCCAGTAGTCTCGCGACTGAAGCTTTCTTT
TRBV27	few	TRBD1	TRBJ1-5	CASRMTGFSNQPQHF	TGTGCCAGCAGGATGACAGGGTTCAGCAATCAGCCCCAGCATTTT
TRBV18	-	-	TRBJ1-2	CASSAEGGAYGYTF	TGTGCCAGCTCAGCCGAAGGGGGTGCCTATGGCTACACCTTC
TRBV7-7	once	TRBD1	TRBJ2-2	CASSPLSSGTGTGELFF	TGTGCTAGCAGCCCCCTATCCTCCGGGACAGGGACCGGGGAGCTGTTTTTT
TRBV6-2/TRBV6-3	-	TRBD1	TRBJ1-6	CASSYLGQGGSPLHF	TGTGCCAGCAGTTACCTTGGACAGGGAGGGTCACCCCTCCACTTT
TRBV27	few	TRBD2	TRBJ2-7	CASSPTAAGEQYF	TGTGCCAGCAGTCCCACCGCAGCGGGGGAGCAGTACTTC
TRBV7-2	-	-	TRBJ1-3	CASSSPDRPTIYF	TGTGCCAGCAGCTCACCGGACAGACCCACCATATATTTT
TRBV5-1	few	TRBD2	TRBJ2-1	CASSFGSGRAYNEQFF	TGCGCCAGCAGCTTTGGGAGCGGGAGGGCGTACAATGAGCAGTTCTTC
TRBV27	-	-	TRBJ2-7	CASSLQGFHEQYF	TGTGCCAGCAGTCTACAGGGTTTCCACGAGCAGTACTTC
TRBV6-5	-	TRBD1	TRBJ1-1	CASSSRGLGTEAFF	TGTGCCAGCAGTTCAAGGGGGCTTGGGACTGAAGCTTTCTTT
TRBV2	few	-	TRBJ1-1	CASGVGRNTEAFF	TGTGCCAGCGGAGTAGGCAGGAACACTGAAGCTTTCTTT
TRBV5-1	once	TRBD1	TRBJ1-1	CASSPRDRGREAEAFF	TGCGCCAGCAGCCCTAGGGACAGGGGGCGCGAGGCTGAAGCTTTCTTT
TRBV5-8	-	-	TRBJ2-2	CASSLDTFANTGELFF	TGTGCCAGCAGCTTGGACACATTCGCGAACACCGGGGAGCTGTTTTTT
TRBV19	-	-	TRBJ1-1	CATTGTALGQSEAFF	TGTGCCACCACCGGTACCGCTCTTGGACAGTCTGAAGCTTTCTTT